This T cell receptor beta chain was found in a study of T cells in Graves' hyperthyroidism and ophthalmopathy. At the level of the study: The authors collected peripheral blood at initial diagnosis, before any treatment.

Germline lookup yields CDR1 MNHNS and CDR2 SASEGT. Trimming took 11 bases from V and 0 from J, leaving 14 bases between them. CDR3 length: 14 residues. Concerning this clonotype itself: The antigen remains unidentified.

RNA transcripts provided the source from which TCR beta CDR3 regions were amplified. RT-PCR in the first round (using the HTBI primer set) targeted the TCR CDR3. TCRdb re-derived calls from the multiplex PCR reads in MiXCR, one entry per CDR3 protein. The table has over 250,000 distinct CDR3 sequences, about a sixth seen once. Study-wide points: Blood shared most expanded thyroid clonotypes above 0.001.

Sequenced input: blood. This chain connects TRBV6-1 to TRBJ1-5; D remains unclear. The source is a woman in her sixties with Graves' ophthalmopathy. DNA of the CDR3: TGTGCCGCAAGGAAGACTAATAGCAATCAGCCCCAGCATTTT. The encoded protein is CAARKTNSNQPQHF.